This record looks at one TCR beta chain sequence and its context. This clonotype was seen repeatedly, ten times or more. The antigen it binds to is not known. Base qualities were left out, and no much larger clone turns up one base away. The intended sense of this specimen's time point label: persistent/refractory GD, antithyroid drugs over 5 years with positive TRAb. For both TCR sequencing and RNA sequencing, RNA was extracted from PBMCs in TRIzol. Graves' disease was diagnosed according to American Thyroid Association guidelines. Recruitment of patients was carried out at an endocrinology department in Xi'an, China. From each patient, about 8.9 milliliters of peripheral blood was collected into an EDTA anticoagulant tube. PBMCs were isolated by Ficoll Paque Plus density gradient separation without further T cell sorting. An Agilent 2100 Bioanalyzer and agarose gel were used to assess RNA quality, and a NanoDrop 2000 was used to measure RNA concentration.

V is cut by 2 bases and J by 3 bases, and the space between the germline ends is 9 bases. The germline V gene yields SGHDT for CDR1 and YYEEEE for CDR2. Spanning cysteine to phenylalanine, the CDR3 consists of 13 amino acids. Solely the CDR3 DNA is kept, with 39 bases framed from the first base. The library was obtained by multiplex PCR. Instrument on record: Illumina HiSeq 4000. To build TCR beta libraries, CDR3 regions were amplified by Arm-PCR using iRepertoire HTBI primers. Gel purification was performed on PCR products prior to sequencing. In the source study's methods: A total of 62 TRBV and 14 TRBJ segments were identified across samples and were used for gene usage analysis of CDR3 amino acid clonotypes. COPE and FqMerger were used to merge filtered high-quality paired reads into contigs. BLAST was used to align contigs to IMGT TRBV, TRBD and TRBJ reference genes, with CDR3 defined following IMGT. Clonotypes above 0.1% frequency were classified as highly expanded clones. Shannon entropy served as the measure of repertoire diversity, while the Gini coefficient captured V-J evenness. A clonotype was considered public if more than one individual shared it. TCRdb itself trimmed the public reads at Q25 with fastp, ran MiXCR and retained productive beta chains. Records with the same CDR3 protein are collapsed into one entry carrying the most frequent genes and DNA. TCRdb assigned the V and J calls; the authors' analysis was not used. Within this sample are some 470,000 distinct CDR3 sequences, with 20% to 25% of them counted one time only. Roughly 7.7% of the sample is held by the ten biggest clonotypes.

The data are from a study of regulatory T cells in long-lasting Graves disease listed by TCRdb under 2021. Regarding the complete study: Persistent Graves' disease was defined as antithyroid drug treatment for over 5 years with persistently positive TSH receptor autoantibodies. Peripheral blood TCR sequencing and RNA sequencing compared persistent Graves' disease patients with newly diagnosed Graves' disease patients. The study took place in China and was registered as a clinical trial. A total of roughly 35 samples underwent TCR sequencing: about 13 from persistent and approximately 20 from newly diagnosed Graves' disease patients. Persistent Graves' disease patients in the clinical cohort had taken antithyroid drugs for around 10 years on average. General study outcomes and caveats: More public clonotypes were shared among persistent patients (roughly 2,700) than among newly diagnosed patients (roughly 1,000). Only peripheral blood was studied, because thyroid tissue, the primary lesion, was inaccessible. The small sample size was acknowledged by the authors as a limitation that may reduce accuracy. Lower TCR Shannon entropy and fewer highly expanded clones were observed in persistent Graves' disease patients than in newly diagnosed patients, which suggested clonal expansion. Persistent disease showed preferential use of TRBV28, TRBJ1-2 and TRBJ2-5, whereas newly diagnosed disease favored TRBV20-1 and TRBJ2-1. Sequencing and analysis were restricted to the TCR beta chain.

The TCR comes from a female donor with Graves disease. The receptor chain draws on TRBV5-6 and TRBJ2-7, with no reliable assignment of the D segment. The starting material was peripheral blood mononuclear cells (PBMCs), obtained when the disease was refractory, from a patient treated with antithyroid drugs. For the CDR3, the sequence is CASSLGFNYEQYF. The nucleotide sequence is TGTGCCAGCAGCTTAGGGTTCAACTACGAGCAGTACTTC.